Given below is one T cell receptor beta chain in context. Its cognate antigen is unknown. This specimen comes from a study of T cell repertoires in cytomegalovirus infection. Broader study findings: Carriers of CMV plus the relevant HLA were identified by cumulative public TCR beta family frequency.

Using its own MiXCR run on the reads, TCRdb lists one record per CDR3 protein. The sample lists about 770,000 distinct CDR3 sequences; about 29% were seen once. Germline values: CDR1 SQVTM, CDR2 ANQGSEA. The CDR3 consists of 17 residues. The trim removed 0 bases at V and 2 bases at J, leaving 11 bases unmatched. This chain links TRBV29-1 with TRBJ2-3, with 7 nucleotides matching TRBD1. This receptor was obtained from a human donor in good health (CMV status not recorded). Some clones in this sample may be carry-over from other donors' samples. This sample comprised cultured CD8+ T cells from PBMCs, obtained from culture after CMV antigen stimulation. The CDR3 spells CSVEDGSRTGVTDTQYF. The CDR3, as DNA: TGCAGCGTTGAAGATGGGTCCCGGACAGGAGTCACAGATACGCAGTATTTT.